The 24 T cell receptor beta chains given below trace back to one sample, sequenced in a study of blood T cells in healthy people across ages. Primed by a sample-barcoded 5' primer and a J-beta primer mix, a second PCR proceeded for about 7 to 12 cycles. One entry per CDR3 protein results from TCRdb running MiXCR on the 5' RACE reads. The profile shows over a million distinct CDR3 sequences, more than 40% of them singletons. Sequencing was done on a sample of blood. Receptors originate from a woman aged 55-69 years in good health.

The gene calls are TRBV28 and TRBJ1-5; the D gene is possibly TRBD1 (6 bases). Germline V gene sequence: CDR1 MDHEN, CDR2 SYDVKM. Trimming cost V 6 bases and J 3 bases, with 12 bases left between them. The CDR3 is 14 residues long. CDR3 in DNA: TGTGCCAGCAGAGCAACAGGGTTCAATCAGCCCCAGCATTTT. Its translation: CASRATGFNQPQHF.

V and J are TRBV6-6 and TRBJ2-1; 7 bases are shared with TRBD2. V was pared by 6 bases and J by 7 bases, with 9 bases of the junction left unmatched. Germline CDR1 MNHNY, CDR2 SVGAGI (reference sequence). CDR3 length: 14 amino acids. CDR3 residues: CASSFGLGGNEQFF. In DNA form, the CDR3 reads TGTGCCAGCAGCTTCGGACTAGGAGGGAATGAGCAGTTCTTC.

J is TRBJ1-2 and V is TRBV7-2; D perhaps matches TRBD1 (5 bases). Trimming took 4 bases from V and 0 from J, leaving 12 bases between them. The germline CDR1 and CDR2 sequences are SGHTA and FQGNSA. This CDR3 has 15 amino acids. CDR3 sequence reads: CASSSGGKTNYGYTF. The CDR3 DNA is TGTGCCAGCAGCTCGGGGGGAAAAACTAACTATGGCTACACCTTC.

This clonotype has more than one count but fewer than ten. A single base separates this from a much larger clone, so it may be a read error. CDR3 in amino acids: CSVEKVDEQYF. The CDR3 nucleotides read TGCAGCGTTGAAAAAGTGGATGAGCAGTACTTC. The chain carries TRBV29-1 and TRBJ2-5, with no clear D. The CDR3 is made up of 11 amino acids. Trimming cost V 2 bases and J 11 bases, with 12 bases left between them. Germline CDR1 and CDR2: SQVTM and ANQGSEA.

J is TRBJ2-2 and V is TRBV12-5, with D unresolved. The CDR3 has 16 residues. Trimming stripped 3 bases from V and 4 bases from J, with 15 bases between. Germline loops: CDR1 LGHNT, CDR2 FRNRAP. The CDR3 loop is CASGFYERRGTGELFF. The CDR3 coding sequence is TGTGCTAGTGGTTTTTATGAGCGCCGCGGCACCGGGGAGCTGTTTTTT.

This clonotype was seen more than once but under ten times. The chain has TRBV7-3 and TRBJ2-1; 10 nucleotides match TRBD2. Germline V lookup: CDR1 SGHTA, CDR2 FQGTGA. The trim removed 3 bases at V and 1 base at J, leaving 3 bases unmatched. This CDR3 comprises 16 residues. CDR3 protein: CASSFTSGTSYNEQFF. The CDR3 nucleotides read TGTGCCAGCAGCTTTACTAGCGGGACTTCCTACAATGAGCAGTTCTTC.

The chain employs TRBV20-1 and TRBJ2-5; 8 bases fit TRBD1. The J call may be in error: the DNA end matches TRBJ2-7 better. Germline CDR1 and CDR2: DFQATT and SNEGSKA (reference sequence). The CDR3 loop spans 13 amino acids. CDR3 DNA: TGCAGTGCTAGGGGACAGGATACCTACGAGCAGTACTTC. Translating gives CSARGQDTYEQYF.

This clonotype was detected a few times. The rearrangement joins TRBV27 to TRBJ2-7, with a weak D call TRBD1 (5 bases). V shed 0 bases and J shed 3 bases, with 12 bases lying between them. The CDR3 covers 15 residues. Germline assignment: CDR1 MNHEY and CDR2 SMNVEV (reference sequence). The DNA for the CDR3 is TGTGCCAGCAGTTTATCAGTAGGGGTCGGCTACGAGCAGTACTTC. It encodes CASSLSVGVGYEQYF.

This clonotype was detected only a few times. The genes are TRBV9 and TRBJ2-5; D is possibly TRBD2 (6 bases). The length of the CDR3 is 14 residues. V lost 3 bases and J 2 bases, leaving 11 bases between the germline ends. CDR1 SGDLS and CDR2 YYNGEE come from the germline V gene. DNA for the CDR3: TGTGCCAGCAGCGATCGGGACTGGCAAGAGACCCAGTACTTC. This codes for CASSDRDWQETQYF.

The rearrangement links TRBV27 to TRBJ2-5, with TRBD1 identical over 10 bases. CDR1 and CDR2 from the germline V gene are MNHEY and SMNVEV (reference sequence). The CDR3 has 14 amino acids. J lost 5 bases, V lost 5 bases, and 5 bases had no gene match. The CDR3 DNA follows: TGTGCCAGCAGTCGGGACAGGGGTGGCGAGACCCAGTACTTC. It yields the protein CASSRDRGGETQYF.

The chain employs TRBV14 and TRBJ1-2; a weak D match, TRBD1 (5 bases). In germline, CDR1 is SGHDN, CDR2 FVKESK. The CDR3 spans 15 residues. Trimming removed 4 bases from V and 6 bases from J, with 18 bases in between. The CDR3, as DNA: TGTGCCAGCAGCCCTCATCAGGGATGGAGAGATGGCTACACCTTC. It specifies CASSPHQGWRDGYTF. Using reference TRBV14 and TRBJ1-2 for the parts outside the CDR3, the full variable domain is EAGVTQFPSHSVIEKGQTVTLRCDPISGHDNLYWYRRVMGKEIKFLLHFVKESKQDESGMPNNRFLAERTGGTYSTLKVQPAELEDSGVYFCASSPHQGWRDGYTFGSGTRLTVV.

The CDR3 DNA reads as TGTGCCAGCAGAATCGGGACAGGCGGCCAAGAGACCCAGTACTTC. It encodes CASRIGTGGQETQYF. The gene calls are TRBV27 and TRBJ2-5; 8 bases are a match to TRBD1. Losses at the gene ends were 6 bases for V and 1 base for J; bases not matched to a gene: 7. The CDR3 sequence is 15 residues long. The germline CDR1 and CDR2 sequences are MNHEY and SMNVEV (reference sequence).

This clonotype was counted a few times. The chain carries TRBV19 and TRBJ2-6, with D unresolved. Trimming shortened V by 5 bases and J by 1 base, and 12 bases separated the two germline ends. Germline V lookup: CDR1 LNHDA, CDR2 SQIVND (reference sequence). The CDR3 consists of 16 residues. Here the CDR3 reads CASSLDLESGANVLTF. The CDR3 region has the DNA TGTGCCAGTAGTTTGGATCTCGAATCTGGGGCCAACGTCCTGACTTTC.

Here the CDR3 reads CSVVSRSREYEQYF. The CDR3, as DNA: TGCAGCGTAGTTTCCAGGTCCAGGGAGTACGAGCAGTACTTC. V gene TRBV29-1 combines with J gene TRBJ2-5, with D possibly called TRBD1 or TRBD2 (5 bases each). The J call is doubtful: the DNA matches TRBJ2-7 better. CDR1 and CDR2 (germline): SQVTM, ANQGSEA. The CDR3 extends over 14 amino acids.

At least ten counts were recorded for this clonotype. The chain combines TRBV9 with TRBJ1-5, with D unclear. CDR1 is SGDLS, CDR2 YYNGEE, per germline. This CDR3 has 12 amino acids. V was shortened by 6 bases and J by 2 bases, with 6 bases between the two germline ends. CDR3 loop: CASKWGNQPQHF. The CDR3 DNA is TGTGCCAGCAAGTGGGGCAATCAGCCCCAGCATTTT.

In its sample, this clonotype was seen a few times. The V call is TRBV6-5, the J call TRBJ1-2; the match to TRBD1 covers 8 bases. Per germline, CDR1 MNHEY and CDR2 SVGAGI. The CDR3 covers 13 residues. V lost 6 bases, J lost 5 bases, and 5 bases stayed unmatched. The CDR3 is CASSRDRLYGYTF. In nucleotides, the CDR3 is TGTGCCAGCAGCCGGGACAGGTTATATGGCTACACCTTC.

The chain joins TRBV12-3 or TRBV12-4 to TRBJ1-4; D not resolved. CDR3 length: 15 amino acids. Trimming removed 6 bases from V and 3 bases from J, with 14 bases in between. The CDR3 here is CASRSTALANEKLFF. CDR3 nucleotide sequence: TGTGCCAGCAGGTCAACAGCTCTAGCTAATGAAAAACTGTTTTTT.

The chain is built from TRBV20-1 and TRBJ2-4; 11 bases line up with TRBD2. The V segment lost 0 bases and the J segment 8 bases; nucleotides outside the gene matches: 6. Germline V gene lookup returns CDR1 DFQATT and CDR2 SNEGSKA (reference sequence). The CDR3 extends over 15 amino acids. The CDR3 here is CSARESTSGSHIQYF. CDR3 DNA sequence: TGCAGTGCTAGAGAGAGTACTAGCGGGAGTCACATTCAGTACTTC.

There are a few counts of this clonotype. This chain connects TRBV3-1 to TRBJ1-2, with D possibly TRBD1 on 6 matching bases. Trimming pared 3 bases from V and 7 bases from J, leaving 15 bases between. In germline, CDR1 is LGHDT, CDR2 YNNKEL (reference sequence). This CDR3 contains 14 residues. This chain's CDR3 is CASSHQQGRAGYTF. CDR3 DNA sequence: TGTGCCAGCAGCCATCAGCAGGGGCGGGCTGGCTACACCTTC.

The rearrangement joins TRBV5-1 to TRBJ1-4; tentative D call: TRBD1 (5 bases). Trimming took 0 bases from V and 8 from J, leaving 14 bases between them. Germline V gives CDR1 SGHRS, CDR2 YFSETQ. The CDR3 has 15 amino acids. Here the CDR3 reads CASSLGDRLLEKLFF. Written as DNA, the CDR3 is TGCGCCAGCAGCTTGGGGGACCGCCTGTTGGAAAAACTGTTTTTT.

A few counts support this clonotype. CDR3 amino acids: CSVEDRYNEQFF. CDR3 DNA sequence: TGCAGCGTTGAAGATCGGTACAATGAGCAGTTCTTC. The chain is built from TRBV29-1 and TRBJ2-1; D gene ambiguous. V lost 0 bases, J lost 4 bases, and 4 bases lay in between. This CDR3 contains 12 residues. Germline loops: CDR1 SQVTM, CDR2 ANQGSEA.

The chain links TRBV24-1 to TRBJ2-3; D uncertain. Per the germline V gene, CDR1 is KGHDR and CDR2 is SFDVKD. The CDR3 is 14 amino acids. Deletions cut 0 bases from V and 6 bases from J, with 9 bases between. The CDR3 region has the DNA TGTGCCACCAGTGATTTGCTAGAGTGGGATACGCAGTATTTT. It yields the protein CATSDLLEWDTQYF.

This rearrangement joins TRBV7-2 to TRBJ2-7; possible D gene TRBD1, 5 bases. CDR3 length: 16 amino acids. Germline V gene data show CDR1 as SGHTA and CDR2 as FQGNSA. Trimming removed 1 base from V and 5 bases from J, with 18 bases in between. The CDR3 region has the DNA TGTGCCAGCAGCTTAGAGGCATGGGGTCAGGGCCACGAGCAGTACTTC. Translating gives CASSLEAWGQGHEQYF.

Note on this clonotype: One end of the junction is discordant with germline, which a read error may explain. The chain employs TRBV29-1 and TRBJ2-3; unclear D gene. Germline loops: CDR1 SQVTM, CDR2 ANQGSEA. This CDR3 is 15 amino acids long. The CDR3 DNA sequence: TGCAGCGTTGGATGGGATCTAGTAAACACAGAGACGCAGTATTTT. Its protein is CSVGWDLVNTETQYF.